Reported below is one TCR beta chain. Here immunoSEQ multiplex PCR was the method, and the copy in TCRdb shows in-frame clones only, minus some. In the table there are 150,000 to 200,000 clones, 91% of which are singletons. This sample was taken from a study of control samples from healthy donors and cancer patients. The length of the CDR3 is 13 residues. V was shortened by 2 bases and J by 4 bases, with 8 bases between the two germline ends. Germline V gene data show CDR1 as SGHVS and CDR2 as FQNEAQ. This sequence joins TRBV7-8 and TRBJ1-1; TRBD1 is a possible D gene (5 bases). This clonotype originated in a woman younger than 45 in good health. Sequencing was carried out using blood. The CDR3: CASSLQGGTEAFF. CDR3 nucleotides: TGTGCCAGCAGCTTACAGGGTGGCACTGAAGCTTTCTTT.